These T cell receptor beta chains were read from a single sample in a study of PD-1 blockade in mismatch repair-deficient tumors. Profiled with immunoSEQ multiplex PCR; TCRdb holds only in-frame clones, not every one. The data contain about 19,000 clones, over 75% of them singletons. The sequences come from PBMCs, collected 52 weeks after starting pembrolizumab. Source of these receptors: an adult with mismatch repair-deficient cancer. Each CDR3 is given with its conserved first and last residue. The D gene is left open where the match is weak. Only part of the rows carry a size: once, few, many, or a class if the clone is expanded.

>.|TRBJ1-1|.|TRBV19
CASSIDRGTEAFF
TGTGCCAGTAGTATAGACAGGGGCACTGAAGCTTTCTTT
>.|TRBJ2-7|.|TRBV19
CASSAAGGYEQYF
TGTGCCAGTAGTGCCGCCGGGGGATACGAGCAGTACTTC
>.|TRBJ2-7|.|TRBV5-1
CASSLFGFEQYF
TGCGCCAGCAGTCTCTTCGGTTTCGAGCAGTACTTC
>.|TRBJ1-4|TRBD1|TRBV9
CASSFGQGGEKLFF
TGTGCCAGCAGCTTTGGACAGGGAGGGGAAAAACTGTTTTTT
>once|TRBJ2-1|TRBD2|TRBV11-3
CASTEKRERSYNEQFF
TGTGCCAGCACCGAAAAGCGGGAGAGGTCCTACAATGAGCAGTTCTTC
>few|TRBJ2-3|TRBD2|TRBV5-1
CASSLGSGTSTDTQYF
TGCGCCAGCAGCTTGGGTAGCGGGACTAGCACAGATACGCAGTATTTT
>.|TRBJ1-1|.|TRBV7-9
CASSNPGVRTTEAFF
TGTGCCAGCAGTAATCCCGGGGTGCGGACCACTGAAGCTTTCTTT
>.|TRBJ1-5|.|TRBV19
CASTQDKKGDQPQHF
TGTGCCAGTACCCAGGACAAAAAAGGGGATCAGCCCCAGCATTTT
>.|TRBJ2-7|TRBD1|TRBV7-3
CASSSSGTGGSEQYF
TGTGCCAGCAGCTCCTCCGGGACAGGGGGGAGCGAGCAGTACTTC
>.|TRBJ2-1|TRBD1|TRBV4-1
CASSRGQGGGEQFF
TGCGCCAGCAGCCGGGGCCAAGGGGGCGGCGAGCAGTTCTTC
>.|TRBJ2-5|.|TRBV7-8
CASGLASETQYF
TGTGCCAGCGGACTCGCATCGGAGACCCAGTACTTC
>.|TRBJ1-1|.|TRBV28
CASTGAGTEAFF
TGTGCCAGCACAGGGGCGGGCACTGAAGCTTTCTTT
>.|TRBJ2-5|TRBD2|TRBV19
CASSIETSGSTPQYF
TGTGCCAGTAGTATAGAGACTAGCGGGAGCACGCCCCAGTACTTC
>.|TRBJ1-1|.|TRBV28
CASSSWAQNTEAFF
TGTGCCAGCAGCTCCTGGGCTCAAAACACTGAAGCTTTCTTT
>.|TRBJ1-1|TRBD1|TRBV2
CASRRQGYWTEAFF
TGTGCCAGCAGAAGACAGGGGTATTGGACTGAAGCTTTCTTT
>.|TRBJ1-5|.|TRBV7-8
CASSPDRDQPQHF
TGTGCCAGCAGCCCCGACAGAGATCAGCCCCAGCATTTT
>.|TRBJ2-3|TRBD2|TRBV19
CASSIRTSSGTDTQYF
TGTGCCAGTAGTATAAGGACTAGTTCGGGCACAGATACGCAGTATTTT
>.|TRBJ2-4|TRBD1|TRBV6-1
CASSEYHQGVKNIQYF
TGTGCCAGCAGTGAATACCACCAGGGGGTCAAAAACATTCAGTACTTC
>.|TRBJ2-3|.|TRBV11-3
CASSLDYRRITDTQYF
TGTGCCAGCAGCTTAGATTACCGGCGGATCACAGATACGCAGTATTTT
>.|TRBJ2-5|.|TRBV9
CASSAGVGEETQYF
TGTGCCAGCAGCGCCGGAGTAGGGGAAGAGACCCAGTACTTC
>.|TRBJ2-4|.|TRBV10-3
CAISESLALLAKNIQYF
TGTGCCATCAGTGAGTCGTTAGCCCTCCTAGCCAAAAACATTCAGTACTTC
>.|TRBJ1-2|.|TRBV30
CAWSPNFRGYYGYTF
TGTGCCTGGAGCCCAAACTTCCGCGGGTACTATGGCTACACCTTC
>.|TRBJ1-5|TRBD1|TRBV10-1
CASSETAGGRGQPQHF
TGCGCCAGCAGTGAGACGGCAGGGGGGCGCGGTCAGCCCCAGCATTTT
>.|TRBJ2-1|TRBD2|TRBV5-6
CASSPGLAGVGEQFF
TGTGCCAGCAGCCCCGGACTAGCGGGAGTGGGTGAGCAGTTCTTC
>.|TRBJ2-3|TRBD1|TRBV11-2
CASSLEGQGADTQYF
TGTGCCAGCAGCTTAGAGGGACAGGGTGCAGATACGCAGTATTTT